These T cell receptor beta chains were read from a single sample in a study of cytomegalovirus exposure and HLA in healthy donors. Generated by immunoSEQ multiplex PCR, the TCRdb table keeps only in-frame clones and is missing some. The sample contains 160,000 or so clones, roughly three quarters of which appear only once. The sequenced sample was PBMCs. These receptors originate from a man aged 55-75 years in good health and CMV-seronegative. CDR3s include the opening cysteine and the closing phenylalanine or tryptophan. The D gene is left open where the match is weak. Clone size appears in some rows only: once, few, many, or a class for an expanded clone.

j_gene: TRBJ1-3; v_gene: TRBV6-5; abundance: few; d_gene: TRBD1; CDR3aa: CASSYGPVQGLNTIYF; CDR3nt: TGTGCCAGCAGTTACGGGCCGGTACAGGGGTTAAACACCATATATTTT
j_gene: TRBJ2-5; v_gene: TRBV9; abundance: .; d_gene: TRBD2; CDR3aa: CASSVVAGGQETQYF; CDR3nt: TGTGCCAGCAGCGTAGTAGCGGGGGGGCAAGAGACCCAGTACTTC
j_gene: TRBJ2-2; v_gene: TRBV5-6; abundance: .; d_gene: .; CDR3aa: CASSSGSDTGELFF; CDR3nt: TGTGCCAGCAGCTCGGGGTCGGACACCGGGGAGCTGTTTTTT
j_gene: TRBJ2-7; v_gene: TRBV28; abundance: .; d_gene: .; CDR3aa: CASRIQGPYEQYF; CDR3nt: TGTGCCAGCAGAATACAGGGACCCTACGAGCAGTACTTC
j_gene: TRBJ2-1; v_gene: TRBV19; abundance: .; d_gene: .; CDR3aa: CASSTNSLNEQFF; CDR3nt: TGTGCCAGTAGTACTAACTCCCTCAATGAGCAGTTCTTC
j_gene: TRBJ1-6; v_gene: TRBV7-2; abundance: few; d_gene: TRBD1; CDR3aa: CASSFHGTGGMPLHF; CDR3nt: TGTGCCAGCAGCTTCCACGGGACAGGGGGCATGCCCCTCCACTTT
j_gene: TRBJ2-7; v_gene: TRBV7-9; abundance: .; d_gene: TRBD1; CDR3aa: CASSHPRDRGSYEQYF; CDR3nt: TGTGCCAGCAGCCATCCCCGGGACAGGGGATCCTACGAGCAGTACTTC
j_gene: TRBJ2-5; v_gene: TRBV4-3; abundance: .; d_gene: .; CDR3aa: CASSQDLRETQYF; CDR3nt: TGCGCCAGCAGCCAAGATTTACGGGAGACCCAGTACTTC
j_gene: TRBJ2-3; v_gene: TRBV7-2; abundance: few; d_gene: .; CDR3aa: CASSPYSDTQYF; CDR3nt: TGTGCCAGCAGCCCTTATTCAGATACGCAGTATTTT
j_gene: TRBJ2-3; v_gene: TRBV6-1; abundance: .; d_gene: .; CDR3aa: CASSAMGRDTQYF; CDR3nt: TGTGCCAGCAGTGCCATGGGCAGAGATACGCAGTATTTT
j_gene: TRBJ2-3; v_gene: TRBV6-7; abundance: .; d_gene: .; CDR3aa: CASTDDREVETDTQYF; CDR3nt: TGTGCCAGCACCGACGACAGGGAGGTCGAGACAGATACGCAGTATTTT
j_gene: TRBJ2-7; v_gene: TRBV6-5; abundance: .; d_gene: TRBD1; CDR3aa: CASTGTGDYEQYF; CDR3nt: TGTGCCAGTACCGGGACAGGGGACTACGAGCAGTACTTC
j_gene: TRBJ1-1; v_gene: TRBV19; abundance: .; d_gene: .; CDR3aa: CASTLGGNTEAFF; CDR3nt: TGTGCCAGTACCCTAGGGGGGAACACTGAAGCTTTCTTT
j_gene: TRBJ2-7; v_gene: TRBV18; abundance: .; d_gene: TRBD1; CDR3aa: CASSGKDRAYEQYF; CDR3nt: TGTGCCAGCTCAGGGAAGGACAGGGCGTACGAGCAGTACTTC
j_gene: TRBJ2-7; v_gene: TRBV7-9; abundance: .; d_gene: .; CDR3aa: CASSSSRGLAGEQYF; CDR3nt: TGTGCCAGCAGCTCCTCCCGCGGCTTAGCAGGGGAGCAGTACTTC
j_gene: TRBJ2-7; v_gene: TRBV5-4; abundance: few; d_gene: TRBD1; CDR3aa: CASSLGQGATYEQYF; CDR3nt: TGTGCCAGCAGCTTAGGACAGGGGGCCACCTACGAGCAGTACTTC
j_gene: TRBJ1-1; v_gene: TRBV5-1; abundance: once; d_gene: TRBD1; CDR3aa: CASSPDRGKTEAFF; CDR3nt: TGCGCCAGCAGCCCCGACAGGGGGAAAACTGAAGCTTTCTTT
j_gene: TRBJ2-7; v_gene: TRBV18; abundance: .; d_gene: TRBD2; CDR3aa: CASSPPGRGYEQYF; CDR3nt: TGTGCCAGCTCACCACCGGGGAGGGGATACGAGCAGTACTTC
j_gene: TRBJ2-7; v_gene: TRBV6-6; abundance: .; d_gene: TRBD2; CDR3aa: CASSPSGRAQYKQYF; CDR3nt: TGTGCCAGCAGCCCTAGCGGGAGGGCCCAGTACAAGCAGTACTTC
j_gene: TRBJ1-4; v_gene: TRBV7-6; abundance: few; d_gene: .; CDR3aa: CASSLDRANEKLFF; CDR3nt: TGTGCCAGCAGCTTAGACAGGGCGAATGAAAAACTGTTTTTT
j_gene: TRBJ2-3; v_gene: TRBV19; abundance: .; d_gene: .; CDR3aa: CASSIAREVGDTQYF; CDR3nt: TGTGCCAGTAGTATTGCCAGGGAGGTTGGGGATACGCAGTATTTT
j_gene: TRBJ2-1; v_gene: TRBV6-1; abundance: .; d_gene: TRBD1; CDR3aa: CASSKGQGSYNEQFF; CDR3nt: TGTGCCAGCAGTAAAGGACAGGGATCTTACAATGAGCAGTTCTTC
j_gene: TRBJ2-3; v_gene: TRBV6-6; abundance: .; d_gene: TRBD2; CDR3aa: CASRDKRGGPTDTQYF; CDR3nt: TGTGCCAGCAGGGACAAGCGGGGGGGCCCCACAGATACGCAGTATTTT
j_gene: TRBJ2-5; v_gene: TRBV7-2; abundance: .; d_gene: .; CDR3aa: CASSFATETQYF; CDR3nt: TGTGCCAGCAGCTTCGCTACAGAGACCCAGTACTTC
j_gene: TRBJ2-7; v_gene: TRBV7-8; abundance: .; d_gene: .; CDR3aa: CASSPLRSSYEQYF; CDR3nt: TGTGCCAGCAGCCCTCTCCGGAGCTCCTACGAGCAGTACTTC
j_gene: TRBJ2-7; v_gene: TRBV19; abundance: .; d_gene: .; CDR3aa: CASSPEGRWEQYF; CDR3nt: TGTGCCAGTAGTCCGGAGGGGAGATGGGAGCAGTACTTC
j_gene: TRBJ2-7; v_gene: TRBV6-5; abundance: .; d_gene: TRBD1; CDR3aa: CASSRNPGQHEQYF; CDR3nt: TGTGCCAGCAGTCGCAACCCGGGACAGCACGAGCAGTACTTC
j_gene: TRBJ2-3; v_gene: TRBV5-4; abundance: once; d_gene: .; CDR3aa: CASSYEARTQYF; CDR3nt: TGTGCCAGCAGCTACGAAGCCCGTACGCAGTATTTT
j_gene: TRBJ2-7; v_gene: TRBV9; abundance: .; d_gene: TRBD2; CDR3aa: CASSGGLAGVLNEQYF; CDR3nt: TGTGCCAGCAGCGGGGGACTAGCGGGGGTCCTCAACGAGCAGTACTTC
j_gene: TRBJ1-5; v_gene: TRBV6-5; abundance: few; d_gene: TRBD1; CDR3aa: CASSRGQGSNQPQHF; CDR3nt: TGTGCCAGCAGCCGAGGACAGGGCAGCAATCAGCCCCAGCATTTT
j_gene: TRBJ1-2; v_gene: TRBV27; abundance: .; d_gene: TRBD1; CDR3aa: CASSLRTGIYGYTF; CDR3nt: TGTGCCAGCAGTCTACGGACAGGGATCTATGGCTACACCTTC